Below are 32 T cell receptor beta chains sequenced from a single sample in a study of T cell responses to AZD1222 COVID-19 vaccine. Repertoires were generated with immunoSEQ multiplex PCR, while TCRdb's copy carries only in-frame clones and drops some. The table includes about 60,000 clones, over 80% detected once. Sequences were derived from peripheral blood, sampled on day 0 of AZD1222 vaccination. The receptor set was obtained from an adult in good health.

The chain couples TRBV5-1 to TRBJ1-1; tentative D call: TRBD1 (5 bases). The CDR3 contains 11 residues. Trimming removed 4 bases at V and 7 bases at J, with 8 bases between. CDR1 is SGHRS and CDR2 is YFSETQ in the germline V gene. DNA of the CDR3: TGCGCCAGCAGCCTAGGGGATGAAGCTTTCTTT. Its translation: CASSLGDEAFF.

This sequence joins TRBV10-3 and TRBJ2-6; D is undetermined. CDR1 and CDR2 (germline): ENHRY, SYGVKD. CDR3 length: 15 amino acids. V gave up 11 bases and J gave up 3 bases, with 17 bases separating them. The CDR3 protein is CAERSGRRGANVLTF. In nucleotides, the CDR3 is TGTGCCGAACGGTCCGGCAGGCGTGGGGCCAACGTCCTGACTTTC.

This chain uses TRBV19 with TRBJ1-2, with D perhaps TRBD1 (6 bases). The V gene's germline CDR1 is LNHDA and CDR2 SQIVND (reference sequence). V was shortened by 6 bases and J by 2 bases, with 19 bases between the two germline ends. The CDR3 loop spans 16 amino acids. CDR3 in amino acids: CASSSWEGDPNYGYTF. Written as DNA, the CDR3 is TGTGCCAGTAGCTCCTGGGAGGGGGACCCCAACTATGGCTACACCTTC.

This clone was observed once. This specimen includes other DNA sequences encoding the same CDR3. CDR3 in DNA: TGTGCCAGCAGTTACTCAGGGGGCAATTCACCCCTCCACTTT. Protein sequence: CASSYSGGNSPLHF. The chain recombines TRBV6-2 or TRBV6-3 with TRBJ1-6, with TRBD1 matching 7 bases. Germline lookup yields CDR1 MNHEY and CDR2 SVGEGT. This CDR3 contains 14 residues. Trimming removed 0 bases from V and 7 bases from J; junction bases left unmatched: 0.

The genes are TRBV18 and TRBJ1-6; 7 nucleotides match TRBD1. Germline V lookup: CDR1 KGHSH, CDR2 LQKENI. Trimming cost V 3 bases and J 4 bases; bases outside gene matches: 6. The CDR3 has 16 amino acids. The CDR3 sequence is CASSPTGYDYNSPLHF. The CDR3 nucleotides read TGTGCCAGCTCACCGACAGGGTATGATTATAATTCACCCCTCCACTTT.

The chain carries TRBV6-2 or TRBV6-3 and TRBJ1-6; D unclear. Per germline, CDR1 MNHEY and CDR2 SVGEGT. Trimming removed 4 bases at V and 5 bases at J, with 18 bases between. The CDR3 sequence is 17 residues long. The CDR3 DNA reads TGTGCCAGCAGTTTTCGGCCTGGGAGGGAGGATAATTCACCCCTCCACTTT. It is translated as CASSFRPGREDNSPLHF.

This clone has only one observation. The CDR3 nucleotides are TGTGCCAGCAGCTGGCGGACCCAAGGGAGGGACAGCTCCTACGAGCAGTACTTC. This codes for CASSWRTQGRDSSYEQYF. The J gene is TRBJ2-7, the V gene TRBV7-9; D might be TRBD1 or TRBD2, each matching 7 bases. Trimming took 4 bases from V and 0 from J, leaving 22 bases between them. The CDR3 runs to 18 residues. Germline-derived CDR1 and CDR2 are SEHNR and FQNEAQ (reference sequence).

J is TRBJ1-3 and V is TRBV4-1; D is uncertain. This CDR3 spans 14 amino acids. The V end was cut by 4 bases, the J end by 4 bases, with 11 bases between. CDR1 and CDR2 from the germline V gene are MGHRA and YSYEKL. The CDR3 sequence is CASSRPRRGNTIYF. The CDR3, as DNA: TGCGCCAGCAGCCGACCTCGGAGGGGAAACACCATATATTTT.

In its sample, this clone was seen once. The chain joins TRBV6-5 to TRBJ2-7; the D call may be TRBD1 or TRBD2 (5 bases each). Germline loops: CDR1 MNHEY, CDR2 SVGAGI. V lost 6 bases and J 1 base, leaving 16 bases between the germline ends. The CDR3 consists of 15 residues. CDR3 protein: CASSPTGTGSYEQYF. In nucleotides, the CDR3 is TGTGCCAGCAGCCCCACCGGGACGGGGTCCTACGAGCAGTACTTC.

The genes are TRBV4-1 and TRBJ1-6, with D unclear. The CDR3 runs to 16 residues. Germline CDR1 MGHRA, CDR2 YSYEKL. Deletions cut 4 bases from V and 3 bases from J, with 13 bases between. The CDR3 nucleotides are TGCGCCAGCAGCCCACCGGCCAAGGTCTATAATTCACCCCTCCACTTT. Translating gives CASSPPAKVYNSPLHF.

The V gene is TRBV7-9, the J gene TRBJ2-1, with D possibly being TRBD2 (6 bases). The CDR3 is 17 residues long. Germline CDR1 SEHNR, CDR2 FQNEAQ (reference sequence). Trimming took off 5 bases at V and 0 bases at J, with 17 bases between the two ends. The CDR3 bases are TGTGCCAGCAGCCCTTGGAGGGACTCTCACTCCTACAATGAGCAGTTCTTC. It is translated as CASSPWRDSHSYNEQFF.

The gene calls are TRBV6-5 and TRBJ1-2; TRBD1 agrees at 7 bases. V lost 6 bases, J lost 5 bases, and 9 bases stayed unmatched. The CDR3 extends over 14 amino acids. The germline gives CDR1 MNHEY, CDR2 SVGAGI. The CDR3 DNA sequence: TGTGCCAGCAGGCCACCGGGACAGTATTATGGCTACACCTTC. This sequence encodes CASRPPGQYYGYTF.

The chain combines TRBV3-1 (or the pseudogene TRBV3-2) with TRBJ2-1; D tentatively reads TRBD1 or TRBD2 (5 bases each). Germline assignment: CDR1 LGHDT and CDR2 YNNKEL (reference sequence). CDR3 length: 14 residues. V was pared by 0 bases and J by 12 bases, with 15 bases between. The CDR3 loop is CASSQDGDAMVQFF. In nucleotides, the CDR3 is TGTGCCAGCAGCCAAGATGGGGACGCCATGGTGCAGTTCTTC.

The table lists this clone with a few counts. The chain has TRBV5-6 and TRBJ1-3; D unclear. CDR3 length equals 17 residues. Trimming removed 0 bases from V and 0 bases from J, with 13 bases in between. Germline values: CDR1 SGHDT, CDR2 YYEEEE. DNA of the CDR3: TGTGCCAGCAGCTTGGCCTCCAGTTACTACTCTGGAAACACCATATATTTT. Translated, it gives CASSLASSYYSGNTIYF.

In DNA, the CDR3 is TGTGCCACCAGCAGTAGTCGGACTAACACCGGGGAGCTGTTTTTT. Its protein is CATSSSRTNTGELFF. The chain links TRBV15 to TRBJ2-2; D is perhaps TRBD2 (5 bases). CDR3 length equals 15 residues. V was pared by 3 bases and J by 2 bases, with 10 bases between. Germline CDR1 reads LNHNV; CDR2 reads YYDKDF (reference sequence).

The DNA for the CDR3 is TGTGCCAGCAGCCCGAACACTGAAGCTTTCTTT. Its protein product is CASSPNTEAFF. The chain uses TRBV11-2 and TRBJ1-1; D gene ambiguous. Trimming pared 5 bases from V and 1 base from J, leaving 2 bases between. Germline loops: CDR1 SGHAT, CDR2 FQNNGV. This CDR3 comprises 11 residues.

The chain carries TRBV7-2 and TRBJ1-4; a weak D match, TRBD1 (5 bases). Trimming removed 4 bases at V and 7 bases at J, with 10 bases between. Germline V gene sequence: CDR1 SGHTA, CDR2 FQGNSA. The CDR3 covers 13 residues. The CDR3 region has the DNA TGTGCCAGCAGCTGGGGCGTTGGTGAAAAACTGTTTTTT. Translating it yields CASSWGVGEKLFF. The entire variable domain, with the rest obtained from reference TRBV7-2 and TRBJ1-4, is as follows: GAGVSQSPSNKVTEKGKDVELRCDPISGHTALYWYRQSLGQGLEFLIYFQGNSAPDKSGLPSDRFSAERTGGSVSTLTIQRTQQEDSAVYLCASSWGVGEKLFFGSGTQLSVL.

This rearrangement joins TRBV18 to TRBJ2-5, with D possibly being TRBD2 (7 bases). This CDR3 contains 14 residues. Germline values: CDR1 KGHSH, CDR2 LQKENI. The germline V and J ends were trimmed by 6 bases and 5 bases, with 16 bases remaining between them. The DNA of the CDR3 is TGTGCCAGCTCCCCCGCGGGGGCGGGGGAGACCCAGTACTTC. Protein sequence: CASSPAGAGETQYF.

In nucleotides, the CDR3 is TGCGCCAGCAGCCCTCGAGAGCAGGGGGAACCCTACGAGCAGTACTTC. It specifies CASSPREQGEPYEQYF. The V call is TRBV4-1, the J call TRBJ2-7; 7 positions match TRBD1. J was trimmed by 2 bases and V by 4 bases; bases with no gene match: 11. Germline loops: CDR1 MGHRA, CDR2 YSYEKL. The CDR3 length is 16 residues.

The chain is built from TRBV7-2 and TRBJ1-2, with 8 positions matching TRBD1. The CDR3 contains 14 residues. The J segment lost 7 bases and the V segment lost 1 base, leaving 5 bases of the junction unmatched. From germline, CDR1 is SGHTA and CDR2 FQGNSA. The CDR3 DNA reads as TGTGCCAGCAGCTTAGGAGGACAGGGCCTTGGCTACACCTTC. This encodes CASSLGGQGLGYTF.

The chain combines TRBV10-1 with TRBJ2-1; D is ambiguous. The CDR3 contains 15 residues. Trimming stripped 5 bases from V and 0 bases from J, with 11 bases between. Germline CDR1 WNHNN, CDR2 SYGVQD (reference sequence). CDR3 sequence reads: CASSPKEYSYNEQFF. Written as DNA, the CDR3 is TGCGCCAGCAGTCCCAAAGAATACTCCTACAATGAGCAGTTCTTC.

Here the CDR3 reads CASSFGGNEQYF. The CDR3 DNA reads TGTGCCAGCAGTTTCGGTGGCAACGAGCAGTACTTC. The J gene is TRBJ2-7, the V gene TRBV2; D unclear. The CDR3 sequence is 12 residues long. CDR1 is SNHLY and CDR2 is FYNNEI in the germline V gene. Trimming pared 5 bases from V and 5 bases from J, leaving 10 bases between.

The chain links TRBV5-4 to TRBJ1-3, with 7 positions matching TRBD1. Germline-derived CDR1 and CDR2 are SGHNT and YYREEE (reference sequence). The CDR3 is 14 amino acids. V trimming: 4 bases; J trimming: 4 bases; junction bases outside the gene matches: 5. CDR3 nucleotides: TGTGCCAGCAGCACGACAGGGTCCGGAAACACCATATATTTT. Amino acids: CASSTTGSGNTIYF.

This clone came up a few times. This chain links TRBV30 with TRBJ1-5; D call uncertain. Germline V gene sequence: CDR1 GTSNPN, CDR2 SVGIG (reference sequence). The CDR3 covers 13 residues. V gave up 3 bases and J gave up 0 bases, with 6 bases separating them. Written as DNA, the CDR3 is TGTGCCTGGAGCCAAGATAGCAATCAGCCCCAGCATTTT. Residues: CAWSQDSNQPQHF.

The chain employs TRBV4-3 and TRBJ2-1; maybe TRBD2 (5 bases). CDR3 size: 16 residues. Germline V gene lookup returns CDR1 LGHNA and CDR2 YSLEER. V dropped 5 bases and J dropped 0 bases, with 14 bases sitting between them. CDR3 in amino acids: CASSARGLGSYNEQFF. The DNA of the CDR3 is TGCGCCAGCAGCGCCCGAGGGCTGGGCTCCTACAATGAGCAGTTCTTC.

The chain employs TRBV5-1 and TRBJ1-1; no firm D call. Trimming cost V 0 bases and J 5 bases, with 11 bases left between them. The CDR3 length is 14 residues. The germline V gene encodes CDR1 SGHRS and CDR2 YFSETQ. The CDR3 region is CASSLEGSGTEAFF. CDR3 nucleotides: TGCGCCAGCAGCTTGGAAGGGTCAGGTACTGAAGCTTTCTTT.

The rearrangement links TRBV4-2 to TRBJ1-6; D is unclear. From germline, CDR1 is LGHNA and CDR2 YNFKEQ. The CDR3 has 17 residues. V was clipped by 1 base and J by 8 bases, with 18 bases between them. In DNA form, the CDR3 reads TGTGCCAGCAGCCAAGGGGTTGGACTTTACGGGGATTCACCCCTCCACTTT. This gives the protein CASSQGVGLYGDSPLHF.

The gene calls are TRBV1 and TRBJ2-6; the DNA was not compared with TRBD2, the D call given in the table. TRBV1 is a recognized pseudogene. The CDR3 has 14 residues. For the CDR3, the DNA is TGCACCAGCAGCGTACGGAGTCGGGCCAACGTCCTGACTTTC. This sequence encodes CTSSVRSRANVLTF.

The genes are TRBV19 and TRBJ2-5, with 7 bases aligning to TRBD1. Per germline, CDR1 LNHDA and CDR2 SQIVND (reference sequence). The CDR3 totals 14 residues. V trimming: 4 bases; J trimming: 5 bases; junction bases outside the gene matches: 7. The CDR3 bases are TGTGCCAGTAGTACCAGGGACAGCGGTGAGACCCAGTACTTC. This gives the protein CASSTRDSGETQYF. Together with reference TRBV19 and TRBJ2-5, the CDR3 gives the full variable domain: DGGITQSPKYLFRKEGQNVTLSCEQNLNHDAMYWYRQDPGQGLRLIYYSQIVNDFQKGDIAEGYSVSREKKESFPLTVTSAQKNPTAFYLCASSTRDSGETQYFGPGTRLLVL.

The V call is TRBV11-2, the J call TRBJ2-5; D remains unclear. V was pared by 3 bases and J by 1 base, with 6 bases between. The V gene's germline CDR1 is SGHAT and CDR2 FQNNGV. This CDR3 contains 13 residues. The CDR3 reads CASSFEPQETQYF. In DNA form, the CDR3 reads TGTGCCAGCAGCTTCGAGCCCCAAGAGACCCAGTACTTC.

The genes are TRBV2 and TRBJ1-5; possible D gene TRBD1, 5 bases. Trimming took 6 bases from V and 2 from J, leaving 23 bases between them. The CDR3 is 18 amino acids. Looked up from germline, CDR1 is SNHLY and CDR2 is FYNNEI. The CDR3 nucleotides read TGTGCCAGCAGGGAAACCGGGGGGAGAAGGGCGGGCAATCAGCCCCAGCATTTT. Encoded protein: CASRETGGRRAGNQPQHF.

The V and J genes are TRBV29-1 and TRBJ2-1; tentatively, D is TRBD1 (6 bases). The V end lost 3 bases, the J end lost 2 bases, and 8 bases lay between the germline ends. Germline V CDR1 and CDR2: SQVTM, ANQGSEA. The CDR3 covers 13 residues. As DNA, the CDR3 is TGCAGCGTTGACAGGGGACCCTACAATGAGCAGTTCTTC. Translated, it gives CSVDRGPYNEQFF.